The present T cell receptor (beta chain) was sequenced within a study of a mutant IDH1 vaccine in newly diagnosed glioma. Study as a whole: The treated population exhibited a male proportion of roughly 62%, a female proportion of roughly 38%, and a mean age of around 40 years.

There are 13 residues in the CDR3. With V trimmed by 1 base and J by 8 bases, 3 bases remained unmatched. Germline CDR1 SGHVS, CDR2 FNYEAQ. Study observations and caveats: Pseudoprogression apparently tracked independently of changes in top peripheral T cell clonotypes. The vaccine induced immune responses, and these occurred in 80% to 95% of patients.

About this clone itself: Its cognate antigen is unknown.

Assay used: immunoSEQ multiplex PCR; TCRdb lists only in-frame clones, some missing. The sample lists 50,000 to 65,000 clones; around 81% were seen once. Time point: week 5, during vaccination. With topical imiquimod, each dose of the vaccine consisted of 300 ug of mutant IDH1 20-mer peptide. The TCR sequence derives from a man younger than 40 with glioma. The rearrangement joins TRBV7-6 to TRBJ1-2, with 8 positions matching TRBD1. This specimen was PBMCs, taken from a glioma patient whose treatment included an IDH1 peptide vaccine. CDR3 residues: CASSLDRGKGYTF. The CDR3 nucleotides read TGTGCCAGCAGCTTAGACAGGGGGAAGGGCTACACCTTC.